This T cell receptor beta chain was found in a study of T cells after yellow fever vaccination. TCRdb redid the calling of the 5' RACE reads with MiXCR, one entry per CDR3 protein. The table includes hundreds of thousands of distinct CDR3 sequences, less than 15% detected once. Whole-study findings and limits: There was a possibility that FACS-sorted repertoires contained abundant clonotypes contaminating from the bulk population. The secondary response showed a weaker magnitude and a faster peak, day 5 versus 15. Overall, a small share of clonotypes was seen in both CD4 and CD8 compartments.

This clonotype came up many times. Its antigen is as yet unknown. Compared with germline, one end of the junction differs, possibly owing to a read error. CDR3 length: 12 amino acids. Germline CDR1 MNHEY, CDR2 SVGAGI. This sequence was found in a man aged 25-40 years who received the YFV17D yellow fever vaccine. This material consisted of PBMCs, taken on the day of the yellow fever booster vaccination. The rearrangement joins TRBV6-5 to TRBJ2-5; D remains unclear. CDR3 nucleotides: TGCGCCAGCAGCCCTCTGGGAGAGACCCAGTACTTC. As protein: CASSPLGETQYF.